Here is one T cell receptor beta chain with its context. As yet, its antigen is unknown. This entry comes from a study of cytomegalovirus exposure and HLA in healthy donors. Looked up from germline, CDR1 is MNHEY and CDR2 is SMNVEV (reference sequence). The CDR3 extends over 16 amino acids. With V trimmed by 2 bases and J by 5 bases, 10 bases remained unmatched. Here immunoSEQ multiplex PCR was the method, and the copy in TCRdb shows in-frame clones only, minus some. The repertoire holds under 200,000 clones, with roughly three quarters as singletons. Study results and limitations: A subsequent analysis found that TCR clusters from the first cohort also tended to co-occur in the 90 to 150 validation repertoires, with 90% to 95% of cluster scores above 0. Reported results showed that the classifier diagnosed cytomegalovirus status with high specificity and sensitivity.

Material: PBMCs. This chain uses TRBV27 with TRBJ2-5; 8 bases fit TRBD2. The sequence was obtained from a woman aged 25 to 45 in good health and CMV-seronegative. The CDR3 nucleotides are TGTGCCAGCAGTTTAATTTCGGGGGGGCCGGGGGAGACCCAGTACTTC. This translates into CASSLISGGPGETQYF.